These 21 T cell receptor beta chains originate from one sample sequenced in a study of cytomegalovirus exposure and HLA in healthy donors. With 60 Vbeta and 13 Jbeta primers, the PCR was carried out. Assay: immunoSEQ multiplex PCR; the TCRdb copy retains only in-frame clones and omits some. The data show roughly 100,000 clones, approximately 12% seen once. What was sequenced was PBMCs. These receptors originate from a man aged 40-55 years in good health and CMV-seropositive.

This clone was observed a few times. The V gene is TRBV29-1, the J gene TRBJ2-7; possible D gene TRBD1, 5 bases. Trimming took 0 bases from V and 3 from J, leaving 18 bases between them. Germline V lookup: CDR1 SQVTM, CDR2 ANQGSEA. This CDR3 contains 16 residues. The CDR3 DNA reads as TGCAGCGTTGAAGATCGGGTATTAGGGGCAGACTACGAGCAGTACTTC. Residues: CSVEDRVLGADYEQYF.

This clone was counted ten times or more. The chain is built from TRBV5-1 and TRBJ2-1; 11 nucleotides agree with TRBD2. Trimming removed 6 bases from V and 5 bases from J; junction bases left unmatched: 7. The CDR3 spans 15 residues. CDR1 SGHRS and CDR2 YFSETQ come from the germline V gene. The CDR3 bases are TGCGCCAGCATTCTAGGGACTAGCGGAAACAATGAGCAGTTCTTC. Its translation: CASILGTSGNNEQFF. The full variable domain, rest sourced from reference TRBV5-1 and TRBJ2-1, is KAGVTQTPRYLIKTRGQQVTLSCSPISGHRSVSWYQQTPGQGLQFLFEYFSETQRNKGNFPGRFSGRQFSNSRSEMNVSTLELGDSALYLCASILGTSGNNEQFFGPGTRLTVL.

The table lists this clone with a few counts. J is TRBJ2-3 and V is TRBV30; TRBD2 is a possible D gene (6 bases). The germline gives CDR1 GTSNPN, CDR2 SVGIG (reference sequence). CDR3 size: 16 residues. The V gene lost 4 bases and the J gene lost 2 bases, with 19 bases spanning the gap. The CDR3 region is CAWTPEGYFNTDTQYF. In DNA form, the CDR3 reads TGTGCCTGGACCCCGGAGGGTTACTTTAACACAGATACGCAGTATTTT.

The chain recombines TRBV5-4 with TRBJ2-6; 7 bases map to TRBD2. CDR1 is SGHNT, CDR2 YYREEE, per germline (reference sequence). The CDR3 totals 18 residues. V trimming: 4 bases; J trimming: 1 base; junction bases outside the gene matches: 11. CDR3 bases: TGTGCCAGCAGCCCGGGGCGTGGGGGAGGGTCTGGGGCCAACGTCCTGACTTTC. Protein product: CASSPGRGGGSGANVLTF.

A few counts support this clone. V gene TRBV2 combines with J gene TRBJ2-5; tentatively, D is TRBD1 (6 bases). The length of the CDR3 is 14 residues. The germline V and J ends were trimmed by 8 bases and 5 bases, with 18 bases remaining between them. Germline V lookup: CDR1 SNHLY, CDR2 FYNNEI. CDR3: CASFQGSSGETQYF. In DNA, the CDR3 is TGTGCCAGCTTTCAGGGGAGTTCGGGGGAGACCCAGTACTTC.

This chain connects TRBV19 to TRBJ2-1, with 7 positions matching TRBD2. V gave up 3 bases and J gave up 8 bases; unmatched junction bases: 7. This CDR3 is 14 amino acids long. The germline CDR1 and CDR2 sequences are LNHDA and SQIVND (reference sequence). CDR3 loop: CASSMLGLRYEQFF. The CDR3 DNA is TGTGCCAGTAGTATGTTGGGACTAAGGTATGAGCAGTTCTTC.

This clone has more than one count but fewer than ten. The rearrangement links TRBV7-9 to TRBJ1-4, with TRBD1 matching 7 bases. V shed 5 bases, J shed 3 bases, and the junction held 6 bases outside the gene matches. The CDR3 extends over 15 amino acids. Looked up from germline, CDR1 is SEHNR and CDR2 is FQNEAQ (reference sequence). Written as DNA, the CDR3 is TGTGCCAGCAGCCTGTACAGGGGTGCTAATGAAAAACTGTTTTTT. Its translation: CASSLYRGANEKLFF. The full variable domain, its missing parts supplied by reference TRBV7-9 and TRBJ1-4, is DTGVSQNPRHKITKRGQNVTFRCDPISEHNRLYWYRQTLGQGPEFLTYFQNEAQLEKSRLLSDRFSAERPKGSFSTLEIQRTEQGDSAMYLCASSLYRGANEKLFFGSGTQLSVL.

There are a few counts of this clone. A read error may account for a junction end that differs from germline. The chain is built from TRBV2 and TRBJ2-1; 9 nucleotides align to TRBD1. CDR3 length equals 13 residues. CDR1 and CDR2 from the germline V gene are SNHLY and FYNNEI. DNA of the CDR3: TGTGCCAGCAGTGAAATTCCGGGACAGGGCGTTATCTTC. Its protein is CASSEIPGQGVIF.

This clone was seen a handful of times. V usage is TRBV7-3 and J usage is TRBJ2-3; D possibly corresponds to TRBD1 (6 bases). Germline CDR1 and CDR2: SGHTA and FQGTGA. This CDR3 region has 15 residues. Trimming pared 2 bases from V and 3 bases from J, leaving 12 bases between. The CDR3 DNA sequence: TGTGCCAGCAGCTTAGACGGGCAGGGGACAGATACGCAGTATTTT. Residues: CASSLDGQGTDTQYF.

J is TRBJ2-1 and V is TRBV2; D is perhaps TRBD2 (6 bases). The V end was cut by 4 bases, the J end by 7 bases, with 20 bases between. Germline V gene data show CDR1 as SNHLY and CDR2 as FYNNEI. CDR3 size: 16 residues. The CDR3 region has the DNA TGTGCCAGCAGTGGGGGACTCCGGAGGGAGAGGAATGAGCAGTTCTTC. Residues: CASSGGLRRERNEQFF. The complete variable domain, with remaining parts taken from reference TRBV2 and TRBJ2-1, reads EPEVTQTPSHQVTQMGQEVILRCVPISNHLYFYWYRQILGQKVEFLVSFYNNEISEKSEIFDDQFSVERPDGSNFTLKIRSTKLEDSAMYFCASSGGLRRERNEQFFGPGTRLTVL.

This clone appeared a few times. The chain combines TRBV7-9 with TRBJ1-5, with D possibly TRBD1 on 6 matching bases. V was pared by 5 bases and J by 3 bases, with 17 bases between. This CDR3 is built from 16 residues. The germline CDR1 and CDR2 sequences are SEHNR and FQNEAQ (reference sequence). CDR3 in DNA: TGTGCCAGCAGCGGAGGGGGGGGGAGGAACAATCAGCCCCAGCATTTT. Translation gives CASSGGGGRNNQPQHF.

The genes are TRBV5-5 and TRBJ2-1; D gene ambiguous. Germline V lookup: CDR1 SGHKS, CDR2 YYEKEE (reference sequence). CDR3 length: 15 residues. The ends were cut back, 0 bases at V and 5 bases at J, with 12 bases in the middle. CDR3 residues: CASSLVETTHNEQFF. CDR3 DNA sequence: TGTGCCAGCAGCTTGGTAGAGACAACCCACAATGAGCAGTTCTTC.

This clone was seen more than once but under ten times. CDR3 nucleotides: TGTGCCATCAGTCTGGGGGGAAACAATGAGCAGTTCTTC. Residues: CAISLGGNNEQFF. The chain recombines TRBV10-3 with TRBJ2-1, with D perhaps TRBD2 (6 bases). The V end was cut by 5 bases, the J end by 5 bases, with 10 bases between. Germline loops: CDR1 ENHRY, CDR2 SYGVKD. The CDR3 is made up of 13 amino acids.

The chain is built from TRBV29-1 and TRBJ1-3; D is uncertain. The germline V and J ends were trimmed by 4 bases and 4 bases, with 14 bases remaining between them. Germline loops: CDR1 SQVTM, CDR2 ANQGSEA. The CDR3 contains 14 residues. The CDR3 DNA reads TGCAGCGTTGCCCCCCTGGGCAGAGGAAACACCATATATTTT. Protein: CSVAPLGRGNTIYF.

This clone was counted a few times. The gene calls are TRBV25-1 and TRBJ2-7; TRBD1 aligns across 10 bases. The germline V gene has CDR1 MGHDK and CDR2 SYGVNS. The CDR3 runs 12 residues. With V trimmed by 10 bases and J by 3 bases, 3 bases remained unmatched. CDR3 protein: CATGQGLYEQYF. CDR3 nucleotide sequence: TGTGCCACGGGACAGGGGCTCTACGAGCAGTACTTC.

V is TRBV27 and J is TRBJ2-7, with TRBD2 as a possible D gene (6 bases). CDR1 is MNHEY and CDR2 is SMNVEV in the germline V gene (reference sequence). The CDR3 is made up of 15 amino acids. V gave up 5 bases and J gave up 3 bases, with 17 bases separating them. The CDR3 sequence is CASSISGAEGYEQYF. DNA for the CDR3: TGTGCCAGCAGTATTAGCGGAGCGGAGGGCTACGAGCAGTACTTC.

CDR3 region: CASSQDRSSGNTIYF. The CDR3 region has the DNA TGCGCCAGCAGCCAGGACAGGTCCTCTGGAAACACCATATATTTT. The chain is built from TRBV5-1 and TRBJ1-3; 7 bases are shared with TRBD1. The CDR3 spans 15 residues. V lost 4 bases and J lost 0; bases outside the gene matches: 4. Germline CDR1 is SGHRS and CDR2 is YFSETQ.

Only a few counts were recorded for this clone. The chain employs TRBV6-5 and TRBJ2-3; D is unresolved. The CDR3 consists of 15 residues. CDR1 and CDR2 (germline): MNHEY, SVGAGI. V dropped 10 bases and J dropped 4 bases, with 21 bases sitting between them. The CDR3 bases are TGTGCCACCTGGGCCCCTTTGTCTCGATCAGATACGCAGTATTTT. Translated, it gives CATWAPLSRSDTQYF.

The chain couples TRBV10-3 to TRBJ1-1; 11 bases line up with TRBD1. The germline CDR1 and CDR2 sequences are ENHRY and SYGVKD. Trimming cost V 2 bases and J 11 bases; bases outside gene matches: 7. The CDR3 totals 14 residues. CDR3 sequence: CAISEIGTGGRAFF. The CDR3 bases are TGTGCCATCAGTGAGATAGGGACAGGGGGTAGGGCTTTCTTT.

The CDR3, as DNA: TGTGCCAGCAGTAGACCGACTAGCGGTCCGTACGAGCAGTACTTC. This encodes CASSRPTSGPYEQYF. J is TRBJ2-7 and V is TRBV7-9; TRBD2 aligns across 9 bases. V lost 6 bases to trimming and J lost 4 bases; unmatched junction nucleotides: 10. CDR1 is SEHNR and CDR2 is FQNEAQ in the germline V gene (reference sequence). The CDR3 is made up of 15 amino acids.

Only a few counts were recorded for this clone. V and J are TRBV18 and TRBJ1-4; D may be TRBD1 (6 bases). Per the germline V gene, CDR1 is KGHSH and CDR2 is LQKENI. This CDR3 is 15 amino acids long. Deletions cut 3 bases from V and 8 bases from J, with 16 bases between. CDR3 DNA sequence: TGTGCCAGCTCACCGGGAAGGCAGGGGTTAGAAAAACTGTTTTTT. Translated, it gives CASSPGRQGLEKLFF.